The source of this T cell receptor beta chain is a study of glioma-infiltrating T cells. Amplification of TCR alpha and beta CDR3 regions from RNA used iRepertoire nested multiplex PCR. In TCRdb, the multiplex PCR reads were re-called with MiXCR into one record per CDR3 protein. The table includes 300,000 to 450,000 distinct CDR3 sequences, 41% detected once. Germline trimming cut 2 bases from V and 4 bases from J; bases unmatched to any gene: 13. CDR1 is MNHEY and CDR2 is SVGEGT in the germline V gene. The CDR3 runs to 17 residues. This clonotype was seen ten or more times. The sequencing sample was made of glioma tissue, nonneoplastic brain tissue, or PBMCs (not recorded which). The TCR originated in a human donor with low-grade glioma or glioblastoma, undergoing nonglioma brain surgery, or in good health (not recorded which). The gene calls are TRBV6-2 or TRBV6-3 and TRBJ2-5; 7 nucleotides align to TRBD1. This CDR3 is CASSYETGKPFPETQYF. The CDR3 DNA reads TGTGCCAGCAGTTACGAGACAGGGAAGCCATTTCCAGAGACCCAGTACTTC.